This TCR beta chain was captured by sequencing in a study of long-term antiretroviral therapy in people with HIV. immunoSEQ v3.0 was run at survey level. Profiled with immunoSEQ multiplex PCR; TCRdb holds only in-frame clones, not every one. The sample carries roughly 20,000 clones, less than 85% recorded once. The germline gives CDR1 SGHTS, CDR2 YDEGEE. V was clipped by 2 bases and J by 8 bases, with 16 bases between them. The CDR3 loop spans 15 amino acids. Material: unsorted PBMCs, obtained roughly 21 months before starting antiretroviral therapy. The source of this sequence is a woman in her 40s with HIV. This chain uses TRBV5-8 with TRBJ1-4; D may be TRBD1 (5 bases). As DNA, the CDR3 is TGTGCCAGCAGCTTAGGCATGGGGGTTGAGGAAAAACTGTTTTTT. Protein: CASSLGMGVEEKLFF. The full variable domain, rest sourced from reference TRBV5-8 and TRBJ1-4, is EAGVTQSPTHLIKTRGQQATLRCSPISGHTSVYWYQQALGLGLQFLLWYDEGEERNRGNFPPRFSGRQFPNYSSELNVNALELEDSALYLCASSLGMGVEEKLFFGSGTQLSVL.